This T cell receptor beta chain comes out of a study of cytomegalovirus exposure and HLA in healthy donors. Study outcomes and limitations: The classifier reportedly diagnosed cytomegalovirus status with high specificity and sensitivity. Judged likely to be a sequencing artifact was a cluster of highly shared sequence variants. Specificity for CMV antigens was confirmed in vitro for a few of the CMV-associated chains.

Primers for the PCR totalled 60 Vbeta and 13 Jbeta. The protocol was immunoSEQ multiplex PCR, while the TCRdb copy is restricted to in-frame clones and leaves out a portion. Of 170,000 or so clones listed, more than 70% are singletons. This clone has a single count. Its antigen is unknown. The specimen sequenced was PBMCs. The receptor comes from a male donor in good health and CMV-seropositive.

CDR3 in amino acids: CASSRGAILNSPLHF. CDR3 in DNA: TGCGCCAGCAGCCGCGGGGCAATACTCAATTCACCCCTCCACTTT. The rearrangement joins TRBV5-1 to TRBJ1-6; D is possibly TRBD1 (5 bases). Trimming removed 4 bases at V and 7 bases at J, with 15 bases between. This CDR3 spans 15 amino acids. Germline CDR1 and CDR2: SGHRS and YFSETQ.